The present entry profiles one TCR beta chain with its context. The clone's antigen remains unknown. The record has no base qualities; no much larger clone is one base away. The CDR3 has 14 amino acids, counting the end cysteine and phenylalanine. The kept DNA is CDR3 alone, 42 bases in frame from the first base. In the germline V gene (reference sequence), CDR1 corresponds to MNHEY and CDR2 to SMNVEV. Trimming takes 6 bases off V and 2 bases off J; junction bases not matched to a gene: 6. This entry comes from a study of blood T cell repertoires in COVID-19 (dated by TCRdb to about 2020). With regard to the full study: Collaborator samples came from the United States, Italy and Spain and covered acute and convalescent phases of COVID-19. HLA class I and class II types, where available, came from metadata supplied by the sample provider rather than from assay-based typing. A de-identified subject ID, COVID-19 status, age in years and sex were almost always included in the sample metadata. The material from the prospective study consisted of cDNA or gDNA derived from T cells, B-cell-depleted T cells, or PBMCs. The repertoires were released in a freely available public database meant as a resource for research on the immune response to SARS-CoV-2. The dataset comprised deeply sampled blood TCRbeta repertoires from subjects exposed to, actively infected with, or recovered from COVID-19. Samples were obtained from the ongoing ImmuneRACE study (first 160 participants) and from 1,200 or so subjects provided by 6 global collaborators. General findings and caveats noted by the study authors: Clinical and demographic metadata were provided uncurated, with the amount varying by source and participant.

Participants in the prospective study were aged roughly 18 to 100 years, lived in over 20 United States geographic areas, and enrolled through a virtual design. In the prospective study, cohorts were assigned on the basis of participant-reported clinical history obtained from a screening survey and a study questionnaire. A participant counted as exposed if, within 2 weeks of entering the study, that participant had been in contact with someone who had a PCR-confirmed or clinician-diagnosed COVID-19 case. In the prospective study, whole blood, serum and a nasopharyngeal or oropharyngeal swab were collected from each participant by mobile phlebotomists. Additional blood draws and questionnaires over an approximately two-month period could optionally be provided by prospective study participants. Before DNA extraction, prospective study blood samples were shipped either frozen or at room temperature.

TCRbeta CDR3 regions were amplified from genomic DNA using the immunoSEQ Assay, a bias-controlled multiplex PCR. Regarding the original processing steps: Nucleated cell counts per sample were estimated from amplification of reference gene primers within the assay. To quantify the absolute abundance of each unique TCRbeta CDR3 rearrangement, sequence reads were collapsed and filtered. For each sample, productive Simpson clonality was calculated as the square root of Simpson's diversity index across productive rearrangements. The table comes from immuneACCESS by way of TCRdb, which keeps in-frame sequences with V and J called. Part of the clones is missing from these tables; in studies checked, under half for an unresolved V gene and the rest for unknown reasons. D and trimming come from the DNA, and the V and J calls and clone size come from that table. The sample contains about 280,000 clones, about four fifths of them found a single time. 4.5% to 6% of the sample goes to the ten largest clones.

This sequence was found in a man aged 40-49 years who had been exposed to COVID-19. The chain is encoded by TRBV27 joined to TRBJ1-2, with TRBD1 matching 7 junction bases. The sequenced material came from PBMCs or T cells enriched from blood (not recorded which). The CDR3: CASRPGTANYGYTF. In nucleotides, the sequence is TGTGCCAGCAGACCCGGGACAGCAAACTATGGCTACACCTTC.